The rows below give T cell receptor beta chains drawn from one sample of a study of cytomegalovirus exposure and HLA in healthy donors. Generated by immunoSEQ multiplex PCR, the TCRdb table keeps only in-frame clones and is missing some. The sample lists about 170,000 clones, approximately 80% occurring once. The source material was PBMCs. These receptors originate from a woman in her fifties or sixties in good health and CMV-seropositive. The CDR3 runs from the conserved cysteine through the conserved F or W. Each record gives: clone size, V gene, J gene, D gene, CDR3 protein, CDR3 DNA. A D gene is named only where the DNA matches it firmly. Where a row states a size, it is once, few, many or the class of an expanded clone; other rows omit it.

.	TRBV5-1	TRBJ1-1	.	CASSLAGRSEAFF	TGCGCCAGCAGCTTGGCAGGGAGGTCTGAAGCTTTCTTT
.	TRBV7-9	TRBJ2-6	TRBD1	CASSYRGQGPSSGANVLTF	TGTGCCAGCAGCTACCGAGGACAGGGCCCGTCTTCTGGGGCCAACGTCCTGACTTTC
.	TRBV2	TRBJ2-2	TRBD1	CASSMTGGTGELFF	TGTGCCAGCAGTATGACAGGGGGGACCGGGGAGCTGTTTTTT
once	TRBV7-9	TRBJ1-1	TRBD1	CASSWTGDTEAFF	TGTGCCAGCAGTTGGACAGGGGACACTGAAGCTTTCTTT
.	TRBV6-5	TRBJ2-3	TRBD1	CASTRDRHTDTQYF	TGTGCCAGCACCAGGGACAGGCACACAGATACGCAGTATTTT
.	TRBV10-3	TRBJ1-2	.	CAISETGQYGYTF	TGTGCCATCAGTGAAACAGGCCAATATGGCTACACCTTC
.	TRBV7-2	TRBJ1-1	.	CASSFPGGMNTEAFF	TGTGCCAGCAGCTTCCCCGGAGGGATGAACACTGAAGCTTTCTTT
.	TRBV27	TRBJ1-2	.	CASSFSWGGMSGYTF	TGTGCCAGCAGTTTTAGTTGGGGAGGGATGAGTGGCTACACCTTC
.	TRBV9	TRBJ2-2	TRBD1	CASSPGTANTGELFF	TGTGCCAGCAGCCCCGGGACAGCGAACACCGGGGAGCTGTTTTTT
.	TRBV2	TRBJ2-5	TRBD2	CASTPGLAGAFATQYF	TGTGCCAGCACCCCAGGACTAGCGGGGGCCTTCGCGACCCAGTACTTC
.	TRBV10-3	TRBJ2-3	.	CAIRNRVTDTQYF	TGTGCCATCAGGAACAGGGTCACAGATACGCAGTATTTT
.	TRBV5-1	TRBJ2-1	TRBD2	CASSLATSGGVNEQFF	TGCGCCAGCAGCTTGGCCACTAGCGGGGGGGTCAATGAGCAGTTCTTC
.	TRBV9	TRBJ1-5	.	CASSVGSSNQPQHF	TGTGCCAGCAGCGTGGGGAGTAGCAATCAGCCCCAGCATTTT
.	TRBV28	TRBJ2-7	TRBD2	CASSAPGLAVYEQYF	TGTGCCAGCAGTGCCCCGGGACTAGCGGTCTACGAGCAGTACTTC
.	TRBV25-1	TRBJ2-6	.	CASIYSGDGANVLTF	TGTGCCAGCATCTATTCGGGGGATGGGGCCAACGTCCTGACTTTC
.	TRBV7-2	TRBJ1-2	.	CASSLEVTANYGYTF	TGTGCCAGCAGCTTAGAAGTGACAGCTAACTATGGCTACACCTTC
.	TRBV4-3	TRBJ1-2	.	CASSGIGSPEGYGYTF	TGCGCCAGCAGCGGTATAGGGTCCCCCGAGGGTTATGGCTACACCTTC
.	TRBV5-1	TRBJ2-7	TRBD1	CASSLAIRIQGAYEQYF	TGCGCCAGCAGCTTGGCGATAAGAATACAGGGGGCCTACGAGCAGTACTTC
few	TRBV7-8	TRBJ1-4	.	CASSLRGSLNEKLFF	TGTGCCAGCAGCTTACGGGGATCCCTTAATGAAAAACTGTTTTTT
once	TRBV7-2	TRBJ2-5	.	CASSFKVGVAETQYF	TGTGCCAGCAGCTTCAAGGTCGGGGTGGCGGAGACCCAGTACTTC
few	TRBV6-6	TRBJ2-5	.	CASSYSSETQYF	TGTGCCAGCAGTTACTCGAGTGAGACCCAGTACTTC
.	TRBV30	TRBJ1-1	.	CAWSAQGNTEAFF	TGTGCCTGGAGTGCCCAGGGTAACACTGAAGCTTTCTTT
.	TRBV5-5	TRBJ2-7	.	CASRTEVARRVEQYF	TGTGCCAGCAGAACTGAAGTGGCTAGGCGCGTCGAGCAGTACTTC
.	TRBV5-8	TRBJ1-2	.	CASSPVGGNYGYTF	TGTGCCAGCAGCCCGGTGGGGGGGAACTATGGCTACACCTTC
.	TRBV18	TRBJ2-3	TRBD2	CASSRESGRGTTDTQYF	TGTGCCAGCTCGAGAGAGAGCGGGAGAGGGACGACAGATACGCAGTATTTT
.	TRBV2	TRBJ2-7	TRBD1	CASSGFGQGYEQYF	TGTGCCAGCAGTGGTTTCGGACAGGGCTACGAGCAGTACTTC
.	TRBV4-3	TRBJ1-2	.	CASSSWRYGYTF	TGCGCCAGCAGCTCCTGGAGGTATGGCTACACCTTC
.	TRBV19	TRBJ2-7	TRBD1	CASRDLDRVSEQYF	TGTGCCAGTAGGGATCTGGACAGGGTGAGCGAGCAGTACTTC
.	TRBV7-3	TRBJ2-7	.	CASSLTGGATGPYEQYF	TGTGCCAGCAGCTTAACGGGGGGGGCCACGGGGCCCTACGAGCAGTACTTC
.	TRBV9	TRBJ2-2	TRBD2	CASSGGASGSIVAGELFF	TGTGCCAGCAGCGGCGGGGCTAGCGGGAGTATAGTGGCCGGGGAGCTGTTTTTT
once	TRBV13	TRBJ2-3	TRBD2	CASSLTRTSGDSRDTQYF	TGTGCCAGCAGCTTGACCCGGACTAGCGGGGACTCGAGAGATACGCAGTATTTT
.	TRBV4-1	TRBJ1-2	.	CASSQVSQGYTF	TGCGCCAGCAGCCAAGTTTCTCAGGGCTACACCTTC
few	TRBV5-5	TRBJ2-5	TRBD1	CASSSGDSQETQYF	TGTGCCAGCAGCTCCGGGGACAGTCAAGAGACCCAGTACTTC